The T cell receptor (beta chain) under discussion was sequenced for a study of patients and donors after allogeneic stem cell transplantation. This clonotype occurred a few times. The CDR3 covers 13 residues. The V gene lost 7 bases and the J gene lost 8 bases, with 17 bases spanning the gap. Via MiXCR, TCRdb re-called the RT-PCR reads, giving one row per CDR3 protein. The table lists 800,000 to 1,000,000 distinct CDR3 sequences, roughly 17% of them singletons. This TCR was sampled from a human donor who was either an allogeneic HSCT recipient or a stem cell or donor lymphocyte infusion donor (not recorded which). It is not recorded whose cells these are; they may come from a transplant donor. This chain connects TRBV12-3 or TRBV12-4 to TRBJ1-2, with D possibly TRBD1 on 5 matching bases. The sample comprised blood, either unsorted or a sorted T cell fraction (not recorded which). CDR3 amino acids: CASTLGGSVGYTF. The CDR3 region has the DNA TGTGCCAGCACTTTGGGGGGGAGCGTGGGCTACACCTTC.